The clone carrying this TCR beta chain was recorded many times. The antigen is not known. TCRdb reanalysed the 5' RACE reads using MiXCR and keeps one entry per CDR3 protein. The sample records tens of thousands of distinct CDR3 sequences, roughly 7.2% being singletons. The CDR3 has 12 residues. V shed 6 bases and J shed 7 bases, with 9 bases lying between them. Germline-derived CDR1 and CDR2 are MNHNY and SVGAGI (reference sequence). As for time point: sample taken at primary tumor resection. Whole RNA obtained from tumor, nontumor lung or frozen PBMC underwent sequencing without sorting. The data are from a study of spatial heterogeneity in lung cancer. The study's findings and limits: Follow-up blood showed ubiquitous expanded tumor TCRs less than blood at resection did.

The chain uses TRBV6-6 and TRBJ2-2; tentatively, D is TRBD2 (6 bases). The material was PBMCs, obtained at surgery. The receptor was isolated from a male donor with early-stage non-small cell lung cancer. The CDR3 protein is CASSLDYGELFF. CDR3 sequence (DNA): TGTGCCAGCAGCCTGGACTACGGGGAGCTGTTTTTT.